The 5 T cell receptor beta chains presented below share a single source sample, sequenced in a study of blood T cell repertoires in COVID-19. Sequencing used immunoSEQ multiplex PCR; TCRdb keeps in-frame clones, though not all of them. This sample has about 46,000 clones, with 88% found just once. The source material was peripheral blood. Receptors were obtained from a middle-aged man with active COVID-19.

Regarding this clone: Germline and junction disagree at one end, which may indicate a read error. The V call is TRBV18, the J call TRBJ2-7; the D gene is possibly TRBD1 (6 bases). CDR1 and CDR2 (germline): KGHSH, LQKENI. There are 17 residues in the CDR3. CDR3 DNA sequence: TGTGCCAGCTCCCCACTCTCCCTGGGGGCTCGATCCTACGAGCAGTACTTC. Translating it yields CASSPLSLGARSYEQYF.

This rearrangement joins TRBV27 to TRBJ1-1; D is unclear. From germline, CDR1 is MNHEY and CDR2 SMNVEV (reference sequence). The V and J ends lost 4 bases and 2 bases respectively, with 11 bases between them. CDR3 size: 14 residues. The CDR3 region is CASSSRRSNTEAFF. The CDR3, as DNA: TGTGCCAGCAGTTCCCGTCGGAGCAACACTGAAGCTTTCTTT.

The chain couples TRBV7-2 to TRBJ2-5; TRBD1 matches 8 bases. Germline values: CDR1 SGHTA, CDR2 FQGNSA. The length of the CDR3 is 14 residues. J gave up 5 bases and V 6 bases, and 8 bases lay outside the gene matches. The CDR3 DNA reads TGTGCCAGCAGATACGCCACAGGGGGGGAGACCCAGTACTTC. This codes for CASRYATGGETQYF.

The J gene is TRBJ2-5, the V gene TRBV15; a weak D match, TRBD1 (6 bases). This CDR3 has 16 residues. Looked up from germline, CDR1 is LNHNV and CDR2 is YYDKDF (reference sequence). Trimming pared 5 bases from V and 5 bases from J, leaving 21 bases between. CDR3 region: CATSPRDTTFGETQYF. The CDR3 nucleotides are TGTGCCACCAGCCCCCGGGACACAACCTTCGGGGAGACCCAGTACTTC.

The chain carries TRBV9 and TRBJ2-6, with D tentatively TRBD1 (6 bases). The CDR3 consists of 18 residues. Germline V lookup: CDR1 SGDLS, CDR2 YYNGEE. V was trimmed by 0 bases and J by 0 bases, leaving 13 bases between them. The CDR3, as DNA: TGTGCCAGCAGCGTAGGAGGGACAACATACTCTGGGGCCAACGTCCTGACTTTC. This sequence encodes CASSVGGTTYSGANVLTF.